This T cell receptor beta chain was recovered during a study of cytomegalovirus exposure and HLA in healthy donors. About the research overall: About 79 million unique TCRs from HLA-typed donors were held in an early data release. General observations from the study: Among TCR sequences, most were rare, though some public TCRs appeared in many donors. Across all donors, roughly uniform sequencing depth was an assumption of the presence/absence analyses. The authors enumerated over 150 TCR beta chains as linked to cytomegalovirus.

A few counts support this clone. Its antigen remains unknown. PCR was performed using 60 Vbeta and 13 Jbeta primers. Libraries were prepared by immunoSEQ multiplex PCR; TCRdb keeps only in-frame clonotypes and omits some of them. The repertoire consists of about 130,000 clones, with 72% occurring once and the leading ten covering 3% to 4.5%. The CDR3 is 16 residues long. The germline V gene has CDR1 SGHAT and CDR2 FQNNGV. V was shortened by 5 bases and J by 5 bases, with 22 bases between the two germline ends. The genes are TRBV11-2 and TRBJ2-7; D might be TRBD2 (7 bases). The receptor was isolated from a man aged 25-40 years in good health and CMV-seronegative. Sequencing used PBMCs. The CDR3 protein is CASSPYASNGGHEQYF. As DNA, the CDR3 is TGTGCCAGCAGCCCGTACGCATCTAACGGGGGGCACGAGCAGTACTTC.